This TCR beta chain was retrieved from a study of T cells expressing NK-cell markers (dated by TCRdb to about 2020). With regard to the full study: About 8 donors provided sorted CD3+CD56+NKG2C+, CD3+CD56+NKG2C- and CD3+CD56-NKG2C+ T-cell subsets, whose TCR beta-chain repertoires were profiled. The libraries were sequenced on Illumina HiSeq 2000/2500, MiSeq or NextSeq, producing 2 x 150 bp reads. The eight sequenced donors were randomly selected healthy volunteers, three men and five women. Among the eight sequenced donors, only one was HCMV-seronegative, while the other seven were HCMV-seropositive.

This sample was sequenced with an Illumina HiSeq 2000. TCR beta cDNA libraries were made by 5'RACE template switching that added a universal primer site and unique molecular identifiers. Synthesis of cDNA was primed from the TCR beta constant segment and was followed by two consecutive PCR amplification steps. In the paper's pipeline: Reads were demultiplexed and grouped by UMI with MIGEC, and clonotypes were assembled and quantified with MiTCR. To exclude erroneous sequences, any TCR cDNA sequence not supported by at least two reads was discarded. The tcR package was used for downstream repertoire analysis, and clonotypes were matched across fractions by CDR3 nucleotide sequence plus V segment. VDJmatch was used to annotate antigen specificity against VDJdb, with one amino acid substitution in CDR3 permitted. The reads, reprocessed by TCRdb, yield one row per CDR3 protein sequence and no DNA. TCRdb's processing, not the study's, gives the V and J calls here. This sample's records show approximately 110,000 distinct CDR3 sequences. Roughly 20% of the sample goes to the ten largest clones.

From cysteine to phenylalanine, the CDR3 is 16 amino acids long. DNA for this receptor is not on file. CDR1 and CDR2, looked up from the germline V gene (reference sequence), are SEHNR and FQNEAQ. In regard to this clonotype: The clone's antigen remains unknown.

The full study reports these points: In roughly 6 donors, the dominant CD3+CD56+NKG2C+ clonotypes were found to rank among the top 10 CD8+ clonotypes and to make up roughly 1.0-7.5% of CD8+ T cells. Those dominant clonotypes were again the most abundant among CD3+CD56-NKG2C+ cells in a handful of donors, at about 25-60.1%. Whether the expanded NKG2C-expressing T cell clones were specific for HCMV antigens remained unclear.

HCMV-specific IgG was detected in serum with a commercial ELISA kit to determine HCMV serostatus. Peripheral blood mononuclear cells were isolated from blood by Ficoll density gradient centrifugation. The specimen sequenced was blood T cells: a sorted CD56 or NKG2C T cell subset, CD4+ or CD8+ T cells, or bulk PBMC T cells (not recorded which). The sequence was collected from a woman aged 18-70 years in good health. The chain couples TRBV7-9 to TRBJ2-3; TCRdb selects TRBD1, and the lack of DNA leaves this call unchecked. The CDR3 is CASSSTGGRSTDTQYF.